This TCR beta chain emerged from a study of T-cell reconstitution after alpha-beta-depleted transplantation in children. This clonotype was observed at least ten times. Its specificity is not known. Unique molecular identifiers were incorporated during preparation of the TCRbeta library. TCRdb processed the PCR reads anew with MiXCR; each CDR3 protein has one entry. The sample consists of tens of thousands of distinct CDR3 sequences, approximately 5% of them appearing once. The V end was cut by 4 bases, the J end by 6 bases, with 13 bases between. The germline CDR1 and CDR2 sequences are SGHDT and YYEEEE. The CDR3 has 13 amino acids. Study-wide results and limits: T-cell counts and diversity were attributed mostly to newly produced T cells one year after transplant.

The chain carries TRBV5-6 and TRBJ1-1; D uncertain. The clonotype originates from a boy under two years old who had a stem cell transplant for acute myeloid leukemia, so the T cells may come from the graft donor. Sequencing used PBMCs, mostly from graft donor cells, obtained 180 days after TCRalphabeta/CD19-depleted stem cell transplant. CDR3 coding DNA: TGTGCCAGCAGCGTTGGAGGGAGCCCTGAAGCTTTCTTT. Translation: CASSVGGSPEAFF. Complete variable domain (other parts from reference TRBV5-6 and TRBJ1-1): DAGVTQSPTHLIKTRGQQVTLRCSPKSGHDTVSWYQQALGQGPQFIFQYYEEEERQRGNFPDRFSGHQFPNYSSELNVNALLLGDSALYLCASSVGGSPEAFFGQGTRLTVV.